This record looks at one TCR beta chain sequence and its context. The data stem from a study of shared clonotypes between healthy human individuals. TCRdb's table, derived via immunoSEQ multiplex PCR, lists solely in-frame clones and lacks some. The profile shows under 600,000 clones, around 77% of them singletons. Sequenced material: PBMCs. The source of this sequence is a woman in her thirties or forties in good health. Some clones in this sample may be carry-over from other donors' samples.

The CDR3 DNA reads TGTGCCAGCAGCTTGTTGACTAGCGGGAAAGAGACCCAGTACTTC. Its translation: CASSLLTSGKETQYF. The rearrangement uses TRBV5-6 and TRBJ2-5; 11 bases are a match to TRBD2. The CDR3 length is 15 residues. Germline V gene lookup returns CDR1 SGHDT and CDR2 YYEEEE. J was trimmed by 3 bases and V by 1 base; bases with no gene match: 2. Full variable domain (missing parts from reference TRBV5-6 and TRBJ2-5): DAGVTQSPTHLIKTRGQQVTLRCSPKSGHDTVSWYQQALGQGPQFIFQYYEEEERQRGNFPDRFSGHQFPNYSSELNVNALLLGDSALYLCASSLLTSGKETQYFGPGTRLLVL.